A selection of T cell receptor beta chains follows, all from one sample in a study of regulatory T cells in long-lasting Graves disease. Each CDR3 protein is one row after TCRdb ran MiXCR on the multiplex PCR reads. The sample records 380,000 or so distinct CDR3 sequences, about 16% being singletons. In addition, the sample was reused for a study of T cells in Graves' hyperthyroidism and ophthalmopathy.

Here the sequenced sample was peripheral blood mononuclear cells (PBMCs), taken at new diagnosis, from a patient treated with antithyroid drugs. The origin of the receptors is a young woman with Graves disease. Each CDR3 is given with its conserved first and last residue. Each record gives: CDR3 length, clone size, D gene, J gene, V gene, CDR3 DNA, CDR3 protein. D genes are given only for firm matches. Clone size is stated in some rows and not others, as once, few, many or a class when expanded.

cdr3_length: 14; clone_size: few; d_call: TRBD1; j_call: TRBJ2-2; v_call: TRBV5-1; cdr3_nt: TGCGCCAACAGCTTGACAGGGAAGACCGGGGAGCTGTTTTTT; cdr3_aa: CANSLTGKTGELFF
cdr3_length: 12; clone_size: many; d_call: .; j_call: TRBJ2-5; v_call: TRBV20-1; cdr3_nt: TGCAGTGCTGTAGACAGTCAAGAGACCCAGTACTTC; cdr3_aa: CSAVDSQETQYF
cdr3_length: 14; clone_size: .; d_call: .; j_call: TRBJ2-6; v_call: TRBV15; cdr3_nt: TGTGCCACCAGCAGAGGCTCTGGGGCCAACGTCCTGACTTTC; cdr3_aa: CATSRGSGANVLTF
cdr3_length: 15; clone_size: few; d_call: .; j_call: TRBJ1-3; v_call: TRBV4-1; cdr3_nt: TGCGCCAGCAGCCAAGATCCGAGCTCTGGAAACACCATATATTTT; cdr3_aa: CASSQDPSSGNTIYF
cdr3_length: 15; clone_size: few; d_call: TRBD1; j_call: TRBJ1-4; v_call: TRBV2; cdr3_nt: TGTGCCAGCAGTTTGTCCGGGACAGGGGAGGAAAAACTGTTTTTT; cdr3_aa: CASSLSGTGEEKLFF
cdr3_length: 14; clone_size: many; d_call: TRBD1; j_call: TRBJ2-5; v_call: TRBV12-3/TRBV12-4; cdr3_nt: TGTGCCAGCAGTTTTCGGACAGGCCAAGAGACCCAGTACTTC; cdr3_aa: CASSFRTGQETQYF
cdr3_length: 19; clone_size: many; d_call: TRBD2; j_call: TRBJ2-1; v_call: TRBV12-3/TRBV12-4; cdr3_nt: TGTGCCAGCAGTCCCCCGGGACTAGCGGGAACGAGCTCCTACAATGAGCAGTTCTTC; cdr3_aa: CASSPPGLAGTSSYNEQFF
cdr3_length: 11; clone_size: many; d_call: .; j_call: TRBJ2-1; v_call: TRBV6-2/TRBV6-3; cdr3_nt: TGTGCCAGCAGTTACTCTGGTGAGCAGTTCTTC; cdr3_aa: CASSYSGEQFF
cdr3_length: 13; clone_size: many; d_call: .; j_call: TRBJ2-3; v_call: TRBV3-1; cdr3_nt: TGTGCCAGCAGCCAAGCTAACCCAGATACGCAGTATTTT; cdr3_aa: CASSQANPDTQYF
cdr3_length: 15; clone_size: .; d_call: .; j_call: TRBJ2-6; v_call: TRBV18; cdr3_nt: TGTGCCAGCTCACCGCAGGTAACTGGGGCCAACGTCCTGACTTTC; cdr3_aa: CASSPQVTGANVLTF
cdr3_length: 12; clone_size: many; d_call: .; j_call: TRBJ2-2; v_call: TRBV30; cdr3_nt: TGTGCCTGGAGTGTCAATACCGGGGAGCTGTTTTTT; cdr3_aa: CAWSVNTGELFF
cdr3_length: 15; clone_size: .; d_call: .; j_call: TRBJ2-6; v_call: TRBV20-1; cdr3_nt: TGCAGTGCTAGGGCACCCTCCTCTGGGGCCAACGTCCTGACTTTC; cdr3_aa: CSARAPSSGANVLTF
cdr3_length: 15; clone_size: .; d_call: TRBD2; j_call: TRBJ2-1; v_call: TRBV29-1; cdr3_nt: TGCAGCATACCCACCGGGGGGGGGGTGTACAATGAGCAGTTCTTC; cdr3_aa: CSIPTGGGVYNEQFF
cdr3_length: 14; clone_size: few; d_call: .; j_call: TRBJ2-1; v_call: TRBV12-3/TRBV12-4; cdr3_nt: TGTGCCAGCAGTTTAGAGGGACCCTACAATGAGCAGTTCTTC; cdr3_aa: CASSLEGPYNEQFF
cdr3_length: 15; clone_size: many; d_call: .; j_call: TRBJ1-2; v_call: TRBV12-3/TRBV12-4; cdr3_nt: TGTGCCAGCAGTTTAGGAGTGGGTGGGGGAGGGGGCTACACCTTC; cdr3_aa: CASSLGVGGGGGYTF
cdr3_length: 15; clone_size: many; d_call: .; j_call: TRBJ2-7; v_call: TRBV19; cdr3_nt: TGTGCCAGTAGTATTACTCTCGAATCGCCCTACGAGCAGTACTTC; cdr3_aa: CASSITLESPYEQYF
cdr3_length: 19; clone_size: .; d_call: TRBD1; j_call: TRBJ1-3; v_call: TRBV5-1; cdr3_nt: TGCGCCAGCAGCTGGACGGGACAGGGGGCCGCTTCCTCTGGAAACACCATATATTTT; cdr3_aa: CASSWTGQGAASSGNTIYF
cdr3_length: 13; clone_size: many; d_call: TRBD1; j_call: TRBJ1-6; v_call: TRBV30; cdr3_nt: TGTGCCTGGAGTTCGGGACAGTCTTCACCCCTCCACTTT; cdr3_aa: CAWSSGQSSPLHF
cdr3_length: 15; clone_size: .; d_call: TRBD2; j_call: TRBJ2-3; v_call: TRBV5-1; cdr3_nt: TGCGCCAGCAGCTCCGGGACTAGCGAAGCAGATACGCAGTATTTT; cdr3_aa: CASSSGTSEADTQYF
cdr3_length: 13; clone_size: many; d_call: .; j_call: TRBJ1-1; v_call: TRBV27; cdr3_nt: TGTGCCAGCAGGCCGGCGTCAGACACTGAAGCTTTCTTT; cdr3_aa: CASRPASDTEAFF
cdr3_length: 15; clone_size: once; d_call: .; j_call: TRBJ2-1; v_call: TRBV3-1; cdr3_nt: TGTGTCAGCAGCCAAGATATAGGGGGTAACAATGAGCAGCTCTTC; cdr3_aa: CVSSQDIGGNNEQLF
cdr3_length: 13; clone_size: many; d_call: .; j_call: TRBJ2-1; v_call: TRBV30; cdr3_nt: TGTGCCTCTGACTCTGGTGCCTACAATGAGCAGTTCTTC; cdr3_aa: CASDSGAYNEQFF
cdr3_length: 16; clone_size: .; d_call: .; j_call: TRBJ2-1; v_call: TRBV27; cdr3_nt: TGTGCCAGCAGTCGAGACGGGAGTCTGTCCTACAATGAGCAGTTCTTC; cdr3_aa: CASSRDGSLSYNEQFF
cdr3_length: 14; clone_size: .; d_call: TRBD1; j_call: TRBJ1-2; v_call: TRBV12-3/TRBV12-4; cdr3_nt: TGTGCCAGCAGAGGGACAGGGAGGTCCTATGGCTACACCTTC; cdr3_aa: CASRGTGRSYGYTF
cdr3_length: 14; clone_size: many; d_call: .; j_call: TRBJ2-7; v_call: TRBV28; cdr3_nt: TGTGCCAGCAGATTATCCGGGCCCATATACGAGCAGTACTTC; cdr3_aa: CASRLSGPIYEQYF
cdr3_length: 14; clone_size: many; d_call: TRBD2; j_call: TRBJ2-1; v_call: TRBV30; cdr3_nt: TGTGCCTGGAGTGTACACCCTAGCGGGGGTGAGCAGTTCTTC; cdr3_aa: CAWSVHPSGGEQFF
cdr3_length: 14; clone_size: few; d_call: TRBD1; j_call: TRBJ1-2; v_call: TRBV5-1; cdr3_nt: TGCGCCAGCAGCCCGGGACAGGGGGCCTGGGGCTACACCTTC; cdr3_aa: CASSPGQGAWGYTF
cdr3_length: 14; clone_size: many; d_call: .; j_call: TRBJ2-5; v_call: TRBV14; cdr3_nt: TGTGCCAGCAGCCAAGCAGGGTTACGTGAGACCCAGTACTTC; cdr3_aa: CASSQAGLRETQYF
cdr3_length: 14; clone_size: few; d_call: .; j_call: TRBJ1-1; v_call: TRBV5-5; cdr3_nt: TGTGCCAGCAGCCCGGAACTTAGGAGCACTGAAGCTTTCTTT; cdr3_aa: CASSPELRSTEAFF
cdr3_length: 18; clone_size: .; d_call: .; j_call: TRBJ2-1; v_call: TRBV5-1; cdr3_nt: TGTGCCAGCAGCATCTGGGGGGGGGGGCCGGACTCTTACAATGAGCAGTTCTTC; cdr3_aa: CASSIWGGGPDSYNEQFF
cdr3_length: 15; clone_size: .; d_call: .; j_call: TRBJ2-7; v_call: TRBV28; cdr3_nt: TGTGCCGGCAGTCCCACAGGGATTGGGACCTACGAGCAGCACTTC; cdr3_aa: CAGSPTGIGTYEQHF
cdr3_length: 15; clone_size: many; d_call: .; j_call: TRBJ1-5; v_call: TRBV6-1; cdr3_nt: TGTGCCAGCAGTGAAGGGGGATATAGCAATCAGCCCCAGCATTTT; cdr3_aa: CASSEGGYSNQPQHF
cdr3_length: 12; clone_size: few; d_call: .; j_call: TRBJ2-1; v_call: TRBV6-1; cdr3_nt: TGTGCCAGCAGTGAATCTCTGGCTGAGCAGTTCTTC; cdr3_aa: CASSESLAEQFF